Presented here are 27 T cell receptor beta chains from one specimen sequenced in a study of CD8 T cells in ankylosing spondylitis. Regarding the study as a whole: What appeared characteristic of ankylosing spondylitis blood was a TCR beta motif of under 10 highly homologous variants.

TCRdb recomputed calls from the 5' RACE reads with MiXCR, one row per CDR3 protein. Of 500,000 to 650,000 distinct CDR3 sequences detected, roughly 5.3% appear once; the ten largest clones hold approximately 4%. Their recognized antigens are unknown. The material sequenced was blood, either unsorted or a sorted T cell fraction (not recorded which). These TCRs come from a male donor with ankylosing spondylitis.

This clonotype was seen many times. This chain uses TRBV6-1 with TRBJ1-2; D not certain. CDR1 and CDR2 (germline): MNHNS, SASEGT. This CDR3 is built from 13 residues. Trimming removed 2 bases at V and 4 bases at J, with 8 bases between. CDR3 sequence reads: CASSELGFYGYTF. CDR3 coding DNA: TGTGCCAGCAGTGAACTTGGGTTCTATGGCTACACCTTC.

The sample holds many counts of this clonotype. The V and J genes are TRBV6-1 and TRBJ2-6, with TRBD1 matching 7 bases. V lost 1 base, J lost 1 base, and 1 base stayed unmatched. CDR1 MNHNS and CDR2 SASEGT come from the germline V gene. The CDR3 spans 16 residues. Written as DNA, the CDR3 is TGTGCCAGCAGTGAAGAGACAGGGTCTGGGGCCAACGTCCTGACTTTC. It codes for CASSEETGSGANVLTF.

This clonotype was recorded a few times. This CDR3 is CASSLRSTVGVYEQYF. In nucleotides, the CDR3 is TGTGCCAGCAGCTTAAGGTCGACAGTGGGGGTCTACGAGCAGTACTTC. The rearrangement links TRBV7-8 to TRBJ2-7, with D possibly called TRBD1 or TRBD2 (5 bases each). The CDR3 sequence is 16 residues long. Looked up from germline, CDR1 is SGHVS and CDR2 is FQNEAQ. Trimming took 2 bases from V and 3 from J, leaving 17 bases between them.

The V call is TRBV19, the J call TRBJ2-2, with D maybe TRBD2 (6 bases). Per the germline V gene, CDR1 is LNHDA and CDR2 is SQIVND (reference sequence). Trimming removed 5 bases from V and 7 bases from J, with 8 bases in between. This CDR3 region has 12 residues. CDR3: CASSHGGGELFF. The CDR3 region has the DNA TGTGCCAGTAGTCACGGGGGCGGGGAGCTGTTTTTT. Full variable domain (rest looked up from reference TRBV19 and TRBJ2-2): DGGITQSPKYLFRKEGQNVTLSCEQNLNHDAMYWYRQDPGQGLRLIYYSQIVNDFQKGDIAEGYSVSREKKESFPLTVTSAQKNPTAFYLCASSHGGGELFFGEGSRLTVL.

Only a few counts were recorded for this clonotype. The chain combines TRBV29-1 with TRBJ2-1; no reliable D call. From germline, CDR1 is SQVTM and CDR2 ANQGSEA. CDR3 length: 11 amino acids. The V end was cut by 3 bases, the J end by 8 bases, with 8 bases between. In nucleotides, the CDR3 is TGCAGCGTTGATAACAGCCATGAGCAGTTCTTC. It translates to CSVDNSHEQFF.

This clonotype showed up many times. This chain links TRBV7-9 with TRBJ1-5; D is uncertain. The CDR3 totals 12 residues. Trimming removed 8 bases at V and 0 bases at J, with 5 bases between. Germline CDR1 is SEHNR and CDR2 is FQNEAQ (reference sequence). CDR3 nucleotide sequence: TGTGCCAGCTCAAATAGCAATCAGCCCCAGCATTTT. This translates into CASSNSNQPQHF.

This clonotype occurred many times. This chain uses TRBV12-3 or TRBV12-4 with TRBJ2-7, with D possibly matching TRBD2 (5 bases). The CDR3 runs to 14 residues. Trimming shortened V by 5 bases and J by 3 bases, and 14 bases separated the two germline ends. The CDR3 nucleotides read TGTGCCAGCAGTCTCGGGGTTAAGGTCTACGAGCAGTACTTC. Amino acids: CASSLGVKVYEQYF.

This clonotype was observed at least ten times. The rearrangement links TRBV4-2 to TRBJ1-2, with a weak D call TRBD1 (5 bases). Germline V gene sequence: CDR1 LGHNA, CDR2 YNFKEQ. V shed 0 bases and J shed 4 bases, with 12 bases lying between them. This CDR3 comprises 15 residues. CDR3 loop: CASSQDSGGSYGYTF. Here the CDR3 DNA reads TGTGCCAGCAGCCAAGATTCTGGGGGGAGCTATGGCTACACCTTC.

In the case of this clonotype: A much larger clone differs by one base, so this may be a read error. This CDR3 fails to terminate in the conserved phenylalanine or tryptophan, so it likely reflects a read error. The V call is TRBV4-3, the J call TRBJ1-1; a weak D match, TRBD1 (5 bases). V was clipped by 4 bases and J by 1 base, with 13 bases between them. Per the germline V gene, CDR1 is LGHNA and CDR2 is YSLEER. The CDR3 contains 15 residues. The CDR3 nucleotides read TGCGCCAGCAGCCCTGTCGGGACGGCGAACACTGAAGCTTTCCTT. Its translation: CASSPVGTANTEAFL.

This clonotype has a count of ten or more. This chain connects TRBV12-3 or TRBV12-4 to TRBJ2-4, with 8 bases aligning to TRBD1. The CDR3 is made up of 14 amino acids. V was clipped by 3 bases and J by 5 bases; unmatched bases: 3. The CDR3 reads CASSFRGLQNIQYF. CDR3 nucleotide sequence: TGTGCCAGCAGTTTCAGGGGGCTTCAAAACATTCAGTACTTC.

This chain joins TRBV12-3 or TRBV12-4 and TRBJ2-1; D is uncertain. The ends were cut back, 2 bases at V and 9 bases at J, with 14 bases in the middle. This CDR3 contains 14 residues. CDR3 loop: CASSLSRTSSEQFF. The CDR3 nucleotides are TGTGCCAGCAGTTTATCCCGTACCAGTTCTGAGCAGTTCTTC.

This clonotype has a handful of counts. The genes are TRBV19 and TRBJ2-4; D is possibly TRBD1 or TRBD2 (5 bases each). Germline assignment: CDR1 LNHDA and CDR2 SQIVND (reference sequence). Trimming stripped 9 bases from V and 0 bases from J, with 12 bases between. The CDR3 contains 14 residues. The CDR3 nucleotides read TGTGCCAGCCGGGACCGATTAGCCAAAAACATTCAGTACTTC. This codes for CASRDRLAKNIQYF.

The table lists this clonotype with a few counts. V gene TRBV2 combines with J gene TRBJ1-1; no firm D call. V was clipped by 1 base and J by 5 bases, with 8 bases between them. The CDR3 covers 13 residues. Germline V gene data show CDR1 as SNHLY and CDR2 as FYNNEI. CDR3 amino acids: CASSEGGRTEAFF. The CDR3, as DNA: TGTGCCAGCAGTGAAGGCGGCCGGACTGAAGCTTTCTTT. The whole variable domain, filled in from reference TRBV2 and TRBJ1-1, reads EPEVTQTPSHQVTQMGQEVILRCVPISNHLYFYWYRQILGQKVEFLVSFYNNEISEKSEIFDDQFSVERPDGSNFTLKIRSTKLEDSAMYFCASSEGGRTEAFFGQGTRLTVV.

J is TRBJ2-5 and V is TRBV27; D not resolved. Germline CDR1 reads MNHEY; CDR2 reads SMNVEV (reference sequence). The CDR3 sequence is 10 residues long. Trimming removed 6 bases at V and 10 bases at J, with 9 bases between. The CDR3 DNA follows: TGTGCCAGCAGGACCGAGGTCCAGTACTTC. It specifies CASRTEVQYF.

This clonotype was counted at least ten times. This chain connects TRBV20-1 to TRBJ2-1; 9 bases are shared with TRBD1. The trim removed 3 bases at V and 2 bases at J, leaving 8 bases unmatched. The CDR3 totals 16 residues. Germline V gene data show CDR1 as DFQATT and CDR2 as SNEGSKA (reference sequence). The CDR3 sequence is CSASQGTGSPYNEQFF. DNA of the CDR3: TGCAGTGCTAGCCAAGGGACAGGGAGCCCCTACAATGAGCAGTTCTTC.

In its sample, this clonotype was seen many times. CDR3 sequence (DNA): TGCGCCAGCAGCCCCGACCCAGGACTAGCGGGGGGGCGCCCCTACAATGAGCAGTTCTTC. Translating it yields CASSPDPGLAGGRPYNEQFF. This chain uses TRBV5-1 with TRBJ2-1; 15 positions match TRBD2. The CDR3 consists of 20 residues. V shed 4 bases, J shed 2 bases, and the junction held 13 bases outside the gene matches. Germline V lookup: CDR1 SGHRS, CDR2 YFSETQ.

This clonotype was recorded at least ten times. V is TRBV27 and J is TRBJ1-2; D is uncertain. The CDR3 consists of 15 residues. Per the germline V gene, CDR1 is MNHEY and CDR2 is SMNVEV (reference sequence). The V end was cut by 5 bases, the J end by 4 bases, with 17 bases between. The CDR3 sequence is CASSNHLLSPYGYTF. DNA for the CDR3: TGTGCCAGCAGTAATCACCTTCTCTCTCCCTATGGCTACACCTTC.

This clonotype was found many times. The V and J genes are TRBV6-5 and TRBJ2-1; no firm D call. The CDR3 has 14 amino acids. Trimming stripped 5 bases from V and 2 bases from J, with 10 bases between. Germline V gene sequence: CDR1 MNHEY, CDR2 SVGAGI. The CDR3 nucleotides are TGTGCCAGCAGTCTCGATTGGACCTACAATGAGCAGTTCTTC. This gives the protein CASSLDWTYNEQFF.

This clonotype was seen at least ten times. In DNA form, the CDR3 reads TGTGCCAGCAGCTTACTAACTAGTACTGAGCAGTTCTTC. Translated: CASSLLTSTEQFF. The chain combines TRBV7-2 with TRBJ2-1; TRBD2 is a possible D gene (5 bases). The V end lost 2 bases, the J end lost 9 bases, and 11 bases lay between the germline ends. There are 13 residues in the CDR3. Per the germline V gene, CDR1 is SGHTA and CDR2 is FQGNSA.

This clonotype has a handful of counts. Germline is not matched at one junction end, which may reflect a read error. V and J are TRBV6-5 and TRBJ1-3; 8 bases agree with TRBD1. From germline, CDR1 is MNHEY and CDR2 SVGAGI. The CDR3 spans 15 residues. This chain's CDR3 is CASSDSGGEGNTIYF. CDR3 nucleotide sequence: TGTGCCAGCAGTGACTCAGGGGGCGAGGGAAACACCATATATTTT.

This clonotype was seen many times. V usage is TRBV6-2 or TRBV6-3 and J usage is TRBJ2-7; 10 bases are a match to TRBD2. Germline V gives CDR1 MNHEY, CDR2 SVGEGT. The CDR3 has 13 residues. Losses at the gene ends were 8 bases for V and 3 bases for J; bases not matched to a gene: 4. This CDR3 is CASALAGDYEQYF. The CDR3 DNA sequence: TGTGCCAGCGCGCTAGCGGGGGACTACGAGCAGTACTTC.

This chain links TRBV5-5 with TRBJ2-3; no reliable D call. The CDR3 is 14 residues long. Germline V gives CDR1 SGHKS, CDR2 YYEKEE (reference sequence). Deletions cut 0 bases from V and 6 bases from J, with 11 bases between. The CDR3 DNA reads TGTGCCAGCAGCTTGGAGGCTCTCGGGGATACGCAGTATTTT. This translates into CASSLEALGDTQYF. Combining the CDR3 with reference TRBV5-5 and TRBJ2-3 gives the whole variable domain DAGVTQSPTHLIKTRGQQVTLRCSPISGHKSVSWYQQVLGQGPQFIFQYYEKEERGRGNFPDRFSARQFPNYSSELNVNALLLGDSALYLCASSLEALGDTQYFGPGTRLTVL.

Ten or more counts support this clonotype. The chain links TRBV6-5 to TRBJ2-1, with TRBD2 matching over 8 bases. Looked up from germline, CDR1 is MNHEY and CDR2 is SVGAGI. The CDR3 runs 15 residues. V lost 0 bases to trimming and J lost 8 bases; unmatched junction nucleotides: 6. This chain's CDR3 is CASSYSRRGGYEQFF. CDR3 nucleotides: TGTGCCAGCAGTTACTCGCGCCGGGGGGGGTATGAGCAGTTCTTC.

This clonotype was detected ten times or more. The J gene is TRBJ1-5, the V gene TRBV7-2; D not certain. Germline lookup yields CDR1 SGHTA and CDR2 FQGNSA. Between the trimmed V and J ends, which lost 4 bases and 7 bases, there was a span of 11 bases. The CDR3 is 13 residues long. CDR3: CASSYTRGQPQHF. In DNA, the CDR3 is TGTGCCAGCAGCTATACCCGGGGACAGCCCCAGCATTTT. The variable domain in full, completed from reference TRBV7-2 and TRBJ1-5, reads GAGVSQSPSNKVTEKGKDVELRCDPISGHTALYWYRQSLGQGLEFLIYFQGNSAPDKSGLPSDRFSAERTGGSVSTLTIQRTQQEDSAVYLCASSYTRGQPQHFGDGTRLSIL.

This clonotype was counted ten times or more. This sequence joins TRBV4-2 and TRBJ2-7, with D possibly TRBD1 on 5 matching bases. CDR3 length: 14 amino acids. The V gene lost 2 bases and the J gene lost 4 bases, with 12 bases spanning the gap. CDR1 is LGHNA and CDR2 is YNFKEQ in the germline V gene. The CDR3 region is CASSQSIGVYEQYF. CDR3 coding DNA: TGTGCCAGCAGCCAATCAATAGGGGTTTACGAGCAGTACTTC.

This clonotype was counted ten times or more. V is TRBV29-1 and J is TRBJ2-1; 9 nucleotides align to TRBD1. This CDR3 comprises 16 residues. Germline assignment: CDR1 SQVTM and CDR2 ANQGSEA. The V and J ends lost 7 bases and 3 bases, in that order; junction bases with no gene match: 13. The CDR3 here is CSAPQQGARNYNEQFF. The CDR3, as DNA: TGCAGCGCTCCACAACAGGGGGCGCGGAACTACAATGAGCAGTTCTTC.

The table lists this clonotype with many counts. The V gene is TRBV29-1, the J gene TRBJ1-1; D is perhaps TRBD1 (6 bases). V was shortened by 4 bases and J by 6 bases, with 18 bases between the two germline ends. CDR3 length: 14 amino acids. Germline lookup yields CDR1 SQVTM and CDR2 ANQGSEA. CDR3 protein: CSVVRGGVNPEAFF. In DNA, the CDR3 is TGCAGCGTTGTCAGGGGAGGGGTAAATCCTGAAGCTTTCTTT. The full variable domain, its missing parts supplied by reference TRBV29-1 and TRBJ1-1, is SAVISQKPSRDICQRGTSLTIQCQVDSQVTMMFWYRQQPGQSLTLIATANQGSEATYESGFVIDKFPISRPNLTFSTLTVSNMSPEDSSIYLCSVVRGGVNPEAFFGQGTRLTVV.